A selection of T cell receptor beta chains follows, all from one sample in a study of human T cells and chemical hapten exposure. TCRdb redid the calling of the RACE reads with MiXCR, one entry per CDR3 protein. The sample has about 97,000 distinct CDR3 sequences, roughly a quarter seen once. This sample comprised whole blood, obtained in connection with sensitization to the hapten diphenylcyclopropenone (DPC). The receptor source for this set is a man aged 40-50 years with alopecia areata. Some clones in this sample may be carry-over from other donors' samples. CDR3s include the opening cysteine and the closing phenylalanine or tryptophan. A D gene is named only where the DNA matches it firmly. Clone size, where shown, is once, few, many, or a class for clones that have expanded.

NA	15	NA	TRBV28	TRBJ1-6	TGTGCCAGCAGACCCTCATTAGGGGATAATTCACCCCTCCACTTT	CASRPSLGDNSPLHF
NA	12	many	TRBV12-3/TRBV12-4	TRBJ2-1	TGTGCCAGCAGTTTAGGGGGTAATGAGCAGTTCTTC	CASSLGGNEQFF
NA	12	NA	TRBV12-3/TRBV12-4	TRBJ2-5	TGTGCCAGCAGTTCCAGGGAAGAGACCCAGTACTTC	CASSSREETQYF
TRBD1	14	few	TRBV2	TRBJ1-6	TGTGCCACCGAGGGTGGACAGGCTAATTCACCCCTCCACTTT	CATEGGQANSPLHF
TRBD2	14	NA	TRBV29-1	TRBJ2-1	TGCAGCGACCAGACTAGCGGGAGTACAAATGAGCAGTTCTTC	CSDQTSGSTNEQFF
TRBD1	15	NA	TRBV28	TRBJ2-7	TGTGCCAGCAGCCGCTCCGGGACAGGCTCCTACGAGCAGTACTTC	CASSRSGTGSYEQYF
TRBD2	13	NA	TRBV2	TRBJ2-1	TGTGCCAGCTGGACTAGCGGGACAGATGAGCAGTTCTTC	CASWTSGTDEQFF
NA	13	few	TRBV3-1	TRBJ2-7	TGTGCCAGCAGCCAAAAGTTGTTCTACGAGCAGTACTTC	CASSQKLFYEQYF
TRBD1	14	NA	TRBV12-3/TRBV12-4	TRBJ2-4	TGTGCCAGCACCCTGGGGACAGAGAAAAACATTCAGTACTTC	CASTLGTEKNIQYF
NA	13	few	TRBV6-4	TRBJ2-2	TGTGCCACCTCCGACAGCAACACCGGGGAGCTGTTTTTT	CATSDSNTGELFF
NA	13	NA	TRBV28	TRBJ2-7	TGTGCCAGCAGGGGACTGAGCCACTACGAGCAGTACTTC	CASRGLSHYEQYF
TRBD1	14	NA	TRBV4-2	TRBJ1-6	TGTGCCAGCAGCCGGGACAGCCTGAATTCACCCCTCCACTTT	CASSRDSLNSPLHF
TRBD1	13	NA	TRBV28	TRBJ2-7	TGTGCCAGCAGGAGAGGGGGCGGTTACGAGCAGTACTTC	CASRRGGGYEQYF
TRBD1	18	few	TRBV10-3	TRBJ1-6	TGTGCCATCAGTGAGCAAGCGGGGGACAGCTCCTATAATTCACCCCTCCACTTT	CAISEQAGDSSYNSPLHF
NA	16	NA	TRBV3-1	TRBJ1-5	TGTGCCAGCAGCGGGGGCCAAGGAGTTTGGAATCAGCCCCAGCATTTT	CASSGGQGVWNQPQHF
NA	15	few	TRBV6-1	TRBJ2-3	TGTGCCAGTCTCACTAGACTCGCTAGCACAGATACGCAGTATTTT	CASLTRLASTDTQYF
NA	12	NA	TRBV12-3/TRBV12-4	TRBJ2-1	TGTGCCAGCAGTCCATCTAGGTTTGAGCAGTTCTTC	CASSPSRFEQFF
TRBD1	16	NA	TRBV15	TRBJ1-2	TGTGCCACCAGCAACCATCGGACAGGGGCTAACTATGGCTACACCTTC	CATSNHRTGANYGYTF
TRBD1	16	NA	TRBV28	TRBJ2-5	TGTGCCAGCAGTCCGGCCGGGACAGGGGGCGAAGAGACCCAGTACTTC	CASSPAGTGGEETQYF
TRBD2	14	NA	TRBV20-1	TRBJ2-3	TGCAGTGCTAGACTAGCGGGAGCCTCAGATACGCAGTATTTT	CSARLAGASDTQYF
TRBD1	14	few	TRBV3-1	TRBJ1-1	TGTGCCAGCAGCTCCCGGACAGGGAACACTGAAGCTTTCTTT	CASSSRTGNTEAFF
NA	14	NA	TRBV7-8	TRBJ2-3	TGTGCCAGCAGCTTGGGTAGCCTTTGGGATACGCAGTATTTT	CASSLGSLWDTQYF
NA	13	few	TRBV28	TRBJ2-7	TGTGCCAGCAGAAACTCAACCTCCTACGAGCAGTACTTC	CASRNSTSYEQYF
TRBD1	16	NA	TRBV11-2	TRBJ1-4	TGTGCCAGCAGCTTAGGTACAGGGGGCAGAAATGAAAAACTGTTTTTT	CASSLGTGGRNEKLFF
NA	13	NA	TRBV20-1	TRBJ1-5	TGCAGCGCTAGTCCCCAGGGGCATCAGCCCCAGCATTTT	CSASPQGHQPQHF
TRBD1	16	NA	TRBV6-2/TRBV6-3	TRBJ1-4	TGTGCCAGCAGTCGGACAGGCGTTGGAACTAATGAAAAACTGTTTTTT	CASSRTGVGTNEKLFF
TRBD2	16	few	TRBV15	TRBJ2-1	TGTGCCACCAGCAGAGATAGCGGGAGCGGAGGAGGTGAGCAGTTCTTC	CATSRDSGSGGGEQFF
NA	14	few	TRBV20-1	TRBJ1-2	TGCAGTGCTAGAGCCCCTACAGGGCACTATGGCTACACCTTC	CSARAPTGHYGYTF
TRBD1	14	few	TRBV12-3/TRBV12-4	TRBJ2-1	TGTGCCAGCAGTATCCCCGGGACAGGCAATGAGCAGTTCTTC	CASSIPGTGNEQFF
NA	16	NA	TRBV7-9	TRBJ2-2	TGTGCCAGCAGCCCTAAGACAGGACCTAACACCGGGGAGCTGTTTTTT	CASSPKTGPNTGELFF
NA	12	NA	TRBV11-2	TRBJ2-3	TGTGCCAGCAGCTTAGCGAGAGATACGCAGTATTTT	CASSLARDTQYF
NA	13	NA	TRBV6-5	TRBJ2-3	TGTGCCAGCACGGCGGGGGCTTCAGATACGCAGTATTTT	CASTAGASDTQYF
NA	13	NA	TRBV12-3/TRBV12-4	TRBJ2-7	TGTGCCAGCAGCAAACAGAGATCCTACGAGCAGTACTTC	CASSKQRSYEQYF
NA	14	few	TRBV7-8	TRBJ1-1	TGTGCCAGCAGCTTAGTATTGGAGGGAACTGAAGCTTTCTTT	CASSLVLEGTEAFF
NA	12	NA	TRBV12-3/TRBV12-4	TRBJ2-1	TGTGCCAGCAGTTTTGGCGGAAATAAGGAATTCTTC	CASSFGGNKEFF
TRBD1	14	few	TRBV2	TRBJ2-5	TGTGCCAGCAGTGCGACAGGGTTTCAAGAGACCCAGTACTTC	CASSATGFQETQYF
NA	14	NA	TRBV20-1	TRBJ2-1	TGCAGTGCTATTCGGGCGGACCCCTACAATGAGCAGTTCTTC	CSAIRADPYNEQFF
TRBD1	15	few	TRBV20-1	TRBJ1-5	TGCAGTGCTAGTTTCAGGGGGCTTGGCAATCAGCCCCAGCATTTT	CSASFRGLGNQPQHF
NA	14	NA	TRBV28	TRBJ2-3	TGTGCCAGCTGGGGACGACGGATCACAGATACGCAGTATTTT	CASWGRRITDTQYF
TRBD2	18	few	TRBV11-1	TRBJ2-3	TGTGCCAGCAGCTTGCCCAAAAGTACGGGAGGCCGGGAAGATACGCAGTATTTT	CASSLPKSTGGREDTQYF
NA	9	many	TRBV2	TRBJ2-5	TGTGCCAGCGGAGAGACCCAGTACTTC	CASGETQYF
NA	14	NA	TRBV11-2	TRBJ2-7	TGTGCCAGCAGCTTAGATCTAAGGCGCGGGCAACAGTACTTC	CASSLDLRRGQQYF
NA	16	few	TRBV12-3/TRBV12-4	TRBJ2-3	TGTGCCAGCAGTTTTTGGTCCTCTAGCGGCACAGATACGCAGTATTTT	CASSFWSSSGTDTQYF
NA	15	few	TRBV7-8	TRBJ1-2	TGTGCCAGCAGCTTAGAGGCAGGGGCTGGCTATGGCTACACCTTC	CASSLEAGAGYGYTF
NA	14	NA	TRBV4-2	TRBJ2-7	TGTGCCAGCAGCCCCAGCGCGGGGAACTACGAGCAGTACTTC	CASSPSAGNYEQYF
TRBD2	14	NA	TRBV20-1	TRBJ2-3	TGCAGTGCTAGAGACCGGACTAGCGGCTATACGCAGTATTTT	CSARDRTSGYTQYF
NA	14	NA	TRBV6-6	TRBJ2-7	TGTGCCAGCAGTTACTCGTCGTCCTCCTACGAGCAGTACTTC	CASSYSSSSYEQYF
NA	14	NA	TRBV6-5	TRBJ2-7	TGTGCCAGCAGTCGGGGGACAACCAGTAACGCGCAGTACTTC	CASSRGTTSNAQYF
TRBD2	18	NA	TRBV4-2	TRBJ2-1	TGTGCCAGCAGCCAAGAGCAGGTCGGCGGGAGGGCCCGGGTTGAGCAGTTCTTC	CASSQEQVGGRARVEQFF
NA	11	NA	TRBV28	TRBJ2-7	TGTGCCAGCACCAGGGCCTACGAGCAGTACTTC	CASTRAYEQYF
NA	16	few	TRBV20-1	TRBJ2-3	TGCAGTGCCCCGACCCGGGCGGCCCCACTCACAGATACGCAGTATTTT	CSAPTRAAPLTDTQYF
TRBD1	16	few	TRBV7-3	TRBJ2-1	TGTGCCAGCAGTCTCGCCGGGACAGGGACCTACAATGAGCAGTTCTTC	CASSLAGTGTYNEQFF
NA	15	NA	TRBV6-1	TRBJ2-2	TGTGCCAGCAGCTTTGGGGTCCGGGGGACCGGGGAGCTGTTTTTT	CASSFGVRGTGELFF
NA	17	NA	TRBV3-1	TRBJ2-6	TGTGCCAGCAGCCAAGTAACCCGGGACTCTGGGGCCAACGTCCTGACTTTC	CASSQVTRDSGANVLTF
TRBD1	16	NA	TRBV6-6	TRBJ1-5	TGTGCCAGCAGCCAGGGGACAGGGACCAACAATCAGCCCCAGCATTTT	CASSQGTGTNNQPQHF